A single sample gave rise to the 2 T cell receptor beta chains below, sequenced in a study of blood T cell repertoires in COVID-19. Method: immunoSEQ multiplex PCR; TCRdb's copy keeps in-frame clones and lacks some. The sample lists 200,000 to 250,000 clones; about 90% were seen once. Sequenced material: peripheral blood. The receptors were sampled from a man aged 25-45 years with acute or convalescent COVID-19.

The J gene is TRBJ2-7, the V gene TRBV7-3; D not certain. Trimming took 4 bases from V and 2 from J, leaving 9 bases between them. CDR1 and CDR2 (germline): SGHTA, FQGTGA. The CDR3 is 13 amino acids. The CDR3 loop is CASSSKSPYEQYF. In DNA, the CDR3 is TGTGCCAGCAGCTCGAAAAGCCCCTACGAGCAGTACTTC. Full variable domain (outside the CDR3, taken from reference TRBV7-3 and TRBJ2-7): GAGVSQTPSNKVTEKGKYVELRCDPISGHTALYWYRQSLGQGPEFLIYFQGTGAADDSGLPNDRFFAVRPEGSVSTLKIQRTERGDSAVYLCASSSKSPYEQYFGPGTRLTVT.

This clone appeared a few times. The genes are TRBV29-1 and TRBJ2-5, with D possibly being TRBD2 (6 bases). The CDR3 spans 13 residues. Between the trimmed V and J ends, which lost 6 bases and 0 bases, there was a span of 11 bases. Per germline, CDR1 SQVTM and CDR2 ANQGSEA. CDR3 in amino acids: CSVETGDQETQYF. For the CDR3, the DNA is TGCAGCGTCGAGACGGGGGACCAAGAGACCCAGTACTTC.